The 23 T cell receptor beta chains below were found in one sample sequenced in a study of cytomegalovirus exposure and HLA in healthy donors. Measured with immunoSEQ multiplex PCR; TCRdb has only the in-frame clones, and not every one. Of about 79,000 clones listed, 93% are singletons. Sequencing was done on a sample of PBMCs. The origin of the receptors is a woman younger than 45 in good health and CMV-seronegative.

The V gene is TRBV27, the J gene TRBJ2-3; maybe TRBD2 (5 bases). Per the germline V gene, CDR1 is MNHEY and CDR2 is SMNVEV (reference sequence). The V end was cut by 2 bases, the J end by 4 bases, with 13 bases between. CDR3 length: 15 amino acids. The CDR3: CASSLSAGPPDTQYF. The CDR3 DNA reads as TGTGCCAGCAGTTTAAGCGCGGGCCCCCCAGATACGCAGTATTTT.

The gene calls are TRBV5-1 and TRBJ2-6; no reliable D call. Looked up from germline, CDR1 is SGHRS and CDR2 is YFSETQ. CDR3 length: 15 residues. V shed 4 bases and J shed 0 bases, with 8 bases lying between them. The CDR3 DNA sequence: TGCGCCAGCAGCGTCTACAGCTCTGGGGCCAACGTCCTGACTTTC. Translation gives CASSVYSSGANVLTF.

This clone turned up a few times. V usage is TRBV19 and J usage is TRBJ1-5, with 9 bases fitting TRBD1. The CDR3 consists of 13 residues. CDR1 and CDR2 (germline): LNHDA, SQIVND (reference sequence). V shed 6 bases and J 5 bases; nucleotides not matched to a gene: 2. CDR3: CASRDRGYQPQHF. CDR3 in DNA: TGTGCCAGTAGGGACAGGGGTTATCAGCCCCAGCATTTT.

The chain combines TRBV9 with TRBJ2-3, with D perhaps matching TRBD1 (5 bases). V dropped 0 bases and J dropped 7 bases, with 9 bases sitting between them. This CDR3 has 13 residues. CDR1 and CDR2 from the germline V gene are SGDLS and YYNGEE. Here the CDR3 reads CASSVEQAYTQYF. Here the CDR3 DNA reads TGTGCCAGCAGCGTAGAACAGGCATATACGCAGTATTTT.

J is TRBJ2-7 and V is TRBV7-2; 9 nucleotides align to TRBD1. The ends lost 5 bases at V and 1 base at J; junction bases unmatched: 6. Germline CDR1 and CDR2: SGHTA and FQGNSA. CDR3 length equals 15 residues. CDR3 sequence: CASSKTTGGSYEQYF. CDR3 DNA sequence: TGTGCCAGCAGCAAGACGACAGGGGGGTCCTACGAGCAGTACTTC.

This CDR3 is CASSSFSGTSRYEQYF. The DNA for the CDR3 is TGTGCCAGCAGCTCCTTTTCCGGGACTAGCAGATACGAGCAGTACTTC. The chain recombines TRBV11-3 with TRBJ2-7, with 9 bases aligning to TRBD2. The V segment lost 4 bases and the J segment 4 bases; nucleotides outside the gene matches: 11. The germline CDR1 and CDR2 sequences are SGHNT and YENEEA. The CDR3 loop spans 16 amino acids. The full variable domain, with the rest looked up from reference TRBV11-3 and TRBJ2-7, is EAGVVQSPRYKIIEKKQPVAFWCNPISGHNTLYWYLQNLGQGPELLIRYENEEAVDDSQLPKDRFSAERLKGVDSTLKIQPAELGDSAVYLCASSSFSGTSRYEQYFGPGTRLTVT.

The chain carries TRBV5-1 and TRBJ1-1; TRBD1 matches at 9 bases. The CDR3 spans 15 residues. Germline V gene lookup returns CDR1 SGHRS and CDR2 YFSETQ. The J segment lost 1 base and the V segment lost 0 bases, leaving 1 base of the junction unmatched. CDR3 sequence (DNA): TGCGCCAGCAGCTTGGCGGGACAGGGGAACACTGAAGCTTTCTTT. Amino acids: CASSLAGQGNTEAFF.

CDR3 in DNA: TGTGCCAGCAGCTTACGAGCGGGGGGGACCTACGAGCAGTACTTC. It encodes CASSLRAGGTYEQYF. The rearrangement links TRBV7-8 to TRBJ2-5, with 10 bases identical to TRBD2. The J call may be incorrect, as the DNA end agrees better with TRBJ2-7. The CDR3 is 15 residues long. The germline gives CDR1 SGHVS, CDR2 FQNEAQ.

V gene TRBV27 combines with J gene TRBJ1-2; D uncertain. The CDR3 extends over 13 amino acids. The germline gives CDR1 MNHEY, CDR2 SMNVEV (reference sequence). Deletions cut 2 bases from V and 4 bases from J, with 8 bases between. The CDR3 is CASSLEGSYGYTF. DNA of the CDR3: TGTGCCAGCAGTTTAGAGGGATCCTATGGCTACACCTTC.

The chain employs TRBV19 and TRBJ2-5; D is perhaps TRBD1 (6 bases). This CDR3 is 16 amino acids long. With 5 bases removed from V and 4 bases from J, the gap between germline ends came to 20 bases. The germline V gene has CDR1 LNHDA and CDR2 SQIVND (reference sequence). The CDR3 sequence: CASSPSILGARETQYF. The CDR3 nucleotides are TGTGCCAGTAGTCCCTCTATCTTGGGGGCAAGAGAGACCCAGTACTTC.

Remarks on this clone: The same CDR3 is also encoded by other DNA sequences in this sample. The chain has TRBV18 and TRBJ2-3, with 8 bases lining up with TRBD1. V shed 3 bases, J shed 1 base, and the junction held 0 bases outside the gene matches. This CDR3 has 14 residues. The germline CDR1 and CDR2 sequences are KGHSH and LQKENI. DNA for the CDR3: TGTGCCAGCTCACCGGGACAGGGCACAGATACGCAGTATTTT. This gives the protein CASSPGQGTDTQYF. Full variable domain (missing parts from reference TRBV18 and TRBJ2-3): NAGVMQNPRHLVRRRGQEARLRCSPMKGHSHVYWYRQLPEEGLKFMVYLQKENIIDESGMPKERFSAEFPKEGPSILRIQQVVRGDSAAYFCASSPGQGTDTQYFGPGTRLTVL.

The V gene is TRBV5-1, the J gene TRBJ2-1; D possibly corresponds to TRBD1 (5 bases). Between the trimmed V and J ends, which lost 5 bases and 2 bases, there was a span of 17 bases. Per germline, CDR1 SGHRS and CDR2 YFSETQ. CDR3 length: 16 residues. CDR3 sequence (DNA): TGCGCCAGCAGTTCTTATACAGGTATCCCCTACAATGAGCAGTTCTTC. It yields the protein CASSSYTGIPYNEQFF.

CDR3: CASSLASLGAEGYTF. The CDR3 nucleotides are TGCGCCAGCAGCTTGGCTTCTTTAGGGGCGGAAGGCTACACCTTC. This chain uses TRBV5-1 with TRBJ1-2, with D possibly being TRBD1 (5 bases). The germline gives CDR1 SGHRS, CDR2 YFSETQ. The ends were cut back, 0 bases at V and 8 bases at J, with 17 bases in the middle. This CDR3 contains 15 residues.

This clone was seen just once. The rearrangement links TRBV4-1 to TRBJ1-2; no reliable D call. This CDR3 has 15 amino acids. V was shortened by 1 base and J by 2 bases, with 11 bases between the two germline ends. Looked up from germline, CDR1 is MGHRA and CDR2 is YSYEKL. Written as DNA, the CDR3 is TGCGCCAGCAGCCAAGTTGGCAGTTTAAACTATGGCTACACCTTC. Its translation: CASSQVGSLNYGYTF.

The chain links TRBV7-8 to TRBJ2-5; 7 bases match TRBD2. The germline CDR1 and CDR2 sequences are SGHVS and FQNEAQ. V lost 2 bases, J lost 4 bases, and 7 bases stayed unmatched. The CDR3 runs 15 residues. The CDR3, as DNA: TGTGCCAGCAGCTTACCGCGCGGGAGCGGAGAGACCCAGTACTTC. It codes for CASSLPRGSGETQYF.

The chain joins TRBV19 to TRBJ2-5; no definite D call. Trimming removed 5 bases at V and 5 bases at J, with 6 bases between. The CDR3 runs to 11 residues. The germline V gene has CDR1 LNHDA and CDR2 SQIVND (reference sequence). The CDR3 reads CASSLQETQYF. CDR3 nucleotide sequence: TGTGCCAGTAGTTTACAGGAGACCCAGTACTTC.

V and J are TRBV7-2 and TRBJ2-7; tentative D call: TRBD1 (6 bases). The V and J ends lost 5 bases and 9 bases respectively, with 17 bases between them. Germline-derived CDR1 and CDR2 are SGHTA and FQGNSA. The CDR3 sequence is 13 residues long. Here the CDR3 reads CASSQNGQTGQYF. CDR3 coding DNA: TGTGCCAGCAGCCAAAACGGACAGACGGGGCAGTACTTC.

This clone was found once. The chain joins TRBV6-5 to TRBJ2-5; D gene unclear. Germline-derived CDR1 and CDR2 are MNHEY and SVGAGI. V gave up 2 bases and J gave up 4 bases, with 14 bases separating them. The CDR3 is 15 residues long. CDR3 residues: CASSYRSGQAETQYF. In nucleotides, the CDR3 is TGTGCCAGCAGTTACCGCTCAGGCCAGGCAGAGACCCAGTACTTC.

The chain recombines TRBV2 with TRBJ2-7, with a possible D match to TRBD1 (6 bases). V lost 1 base to trimming and J lost 5 bases, with 15 bases between them. The CDR3 has 15 amino acids. Looked up from germline, CDR1 is SNHLY and CDR2 is FYNNEI. In nucleotides, the CDR3 is TGTGCCAGCAGTGAAGGCCAGGGGCCAGCGCACGAGCAGTACTTC. Its translation: CASSEGQGPAHEQYF.

J is TRBJ1-1 and V is TRBV29-1; TRBD1 is a possible D gene (5 bases). CDR3 length: 13 residues. The V gene lost 6 bases and the J gene lost 1 base, with 12 bases spanning the gap. Germline-derived CDR1 and CDR2 are SQVTM and ANQGSEA. CDR3 coding DNA: TGCAGCGTCCCGGGGGGGACGAACACTGAAGCTTTCTTT. It codes for CSVPGGTNTEAFF.

The gene calls are TRBV2 and TRBJ1-4; TRBD1 aligns across 9 bases. V shed 6 bases and J 1 base; nucleotides not matched to a gene: 6. Germline assignment: CDR1 SNHLY and CDR2 FYNNEI. CDR3 length: 16 residues. CDR3 loop: CASRPGQGKTNEKLFF. Written as DNA, the CDR3 is TGTGCCAGCAGACCGGGACAGGGTAAAACTAATGAAAAACTGTTTTTT.

In this sample, this clone turned up a few times. The CDR3 DNA sequence: TGTGCCAGCAGCTTACGACTAGCGGGCGGGACGAACACCGGGGAGCTGTTTTTT. Amino acid sequence: CASSLRLAGGTNTGELFF. This sequence joins TRBV7-2 and TRBJ2-2; 10 bases line up with TRBD2. Germline V gene sequence: CDR1 SGHTA, CDR2 FQGNSA. With 2 bases clipped from V and 0 bases from J, the junction kept 6 bases outside the gene matches. The CDR3 runs to 18 residues.

The chain combines TRBV11-2 with TRBJ2-7; 11 bases match TRBD2. The trim removed 5 bases at V and 2 bases at J, leaving 5 bases unmatched. This CDR3 contains 15 residues. Germline CDR1 and CDR2: SGHAT and FQNNGV. The CDR3 DNA is TGTGCCAGCAGCCTAGGGACTAGCGGTCCCTACGAGCAGTACTTC. This encodes CASSLGTSGPYEQYF.